The 12 T cell receptor beta chains presented below share a single source sample, sequenced in a study of blood T cells in healthy people across ages. Together with a sample-barcoded 5' primer, a J-beta primer mix was included in a second PCR lasting 7 to 11 cycles. One entry per CDR3 protein results from TCRdb running MiXCR on the 5' RACE reads. The repertoire includes about 780,000 distinct CDR3 sequences, approximately 67% of them detected once, and about 27% sits in the top ten. Sequences were obtained from blood. The source is a man aged 25 to 45 in good health.

CDR3 DNA: TGTGCCAGCAGCTTAAGGCCTGATACGCAGTATTTT. Protein: CASSLRPDTQYF. The chain uses TRBV7-9 and TRBJ2-3; D unclear. The germline V and J ends were trimmed by 2 bases and 6 bases, with 6 bases remaining between them. This CDR3 has 12 amino acids. Germline values: CDR1 SEHNR, CDR2 FQNEAQ (reference sequence).

The chain has TRBV6-2 or TRBV6-3 and TRBJ2-5, with D uncertain. Trimming shortened V by 8 bases and J by 1 base, and 14 bases separated the two germline ends. The CDR3 spans 14 residues. The germline V gene has CDR1 MNHEY and CDR2 SVGEGT. Here the CDR3 reads CASAEGGTQETQYF. The CDR3 coding sequence is TGTGCCAGCGCCGAAGGCGGCACCCAAGAGACCCAGTACTTC.

The CDR3 DNA follows: TGTGCCAGCAGCCCAACAGGGTCCGGCACAGATACGCAGTATTTT. Protein product: CASSPTGSGTDTQYF. This sequence joins TRBV7-2 and TRBJ2-3; TRBD1 is a possible D gene (6 bases). V was trimmed by 5 bases and J by 1 base, leaving 13 bases between them. The CDR3 runs to 15 residues. Germline V CDR1 and CDR2: SGHTA, FQGNSA. Full variable domain (rest looked up from reference TRBV7-2 and TRBJ2-3): GAGVSQSPSNKVTEKGKDVELRCDPISGHTALYWYRQSLGQGLEFLIYFQGNSAPDKSGLPSDRFSAERTGGSVSTLTIQRTQQEDSAVYLCASSPTGSGTDTQYFGPGTRLTVL.

The rearrangement uses TRBV29-1 and TRBJ2-7; D gene unclear. Trimming cost V 4 bases and J 4 bases, with 11 bases left between them. Germline-derived CDR1 and CDR2 are SQVTM and ANQGSEA. This CDR3 comprises 12 residues. CDR3 DNA sequence: TGCAGCGTTGGGAGTAAAGGGTACGAGCAGTACTTC. It yields the protein CSVGSKGYEQYF.

Concerning this clonotype itself: This may stem from a read error, because a much larger clone lies one nucleotide away. This chain connects TRBV7-8 to TRBJ2-3; D call uncertain. Germline lookup yields CDR1 SGHVS and CDR2 FQNEAQ. Trimming pared 3 bases from V and 4 bases from J, leaving 5 bases between. This CDR3 contains 12 residues. The CDR3 DNA follows: TGTGCCAGCAGCTTCCTCTCAGATACGCAGTATTTT. Its translation: CASSFLSDTQYF.

The chain uses TRBV5-1 and TRBJ1-1; D remains unclear. This CDR3 has 13 residues. With 5 bases removed from V and 5 bases from J, the gap between germline ends came to 13 bases. The V gene's germline CDR1 is SGHRS and CDR2 YFSETQ. The CDR3 nucleotides read TGCGCCAGCAGACCAACGGCTGGGACTGAAGCTTTCTTT. It encodes CASRPTAGTEAFF.

Concerning this clonotype itself: The junction departs from germline at one end; a sequencing error may be responsible. The chain has TRBV4-3 and TRBJ2-7; D remains ambiguous. The CDR3 contains 15 residues. CDR1 LGHNA and CDR2 YSLEER come from the germline V gene. CDR3 loop: CASGQDYAGPYEQYF. For the CDR3, the DNA is TGCGCCAGCGGCCAAGATTACGCAGGTCCCTACGAGCAGTACTTC.

V usage is TRBV4-1 and J usage is TRBJ1-6, with TRBD1 identical over 7 bases. The CDR3 consists of 15 residues. The trim removed 5 bases at V and 10 bases at J, leaving 11 bases unmatched. Looked up from germline, CDR1 is MGHRA and CDR2 is YSYEKL. In DNA form, the CDR3 reads TGCGCCAGCAGCTATGTCGACAGGGAAGGATCACCCCTCCACTTT. Residues: CASSYVDREGSPLHF.

This clonotype was seen a handful of times. This chain connects TRBV10-3 to TRBJ2-6, with 7 positions matching TRBD1. The CDR3 length is 16 residues. Unmatched junction bases numbered 4, after V lost 5 bases and J lost 0 bases. CDR1 is ENHRY and CDR2 is SYGVKD in the germline V gene. In nucleotides, the CDR3 is TGTGCCATCAGTCCAGGGGGAAGCTCTGGGGCCAACGTCCTGACTTTC. Encoded protein: CAISPGGSSGANVLTF.

This rearrangement joins TRBV5-1 to TRBJ2-7; tentative D call: TRBD1 (6 bases). CDR1 and CDR2 (germline): SGHRS, YFSETQ. Trimming shortened V by 3 bases and J by 2 bases, and 12 bases separated the two germline ends. There are 14 residues in the CDR3. Written as DNA, the CDR3 is TGCGCCAGCAGCTCCGACAGGATTCCCTACGAGCAGTACTTC. Protein product: CASSSDRIPYEQYF.

This clonotype was recorded once. The rearrangement links TRBV20-1 to TRBJ2-5; TRBD2 aligns across 7 bases. The DNA end is more similar to TRBJ2-7, so the J call may be wrong. Germline V gene lookup returns CDR1 DFQATT and CDR2 SNEGSKA (reference sequence). The CDR3 contains 16 residues. For the CDR3, the DNA is TGCAGTGCTCGGTCCGGGCGGGGGATCCCGAGGACCGAGCAGTACTTC. Residues: CSARSGRGIPRTEQYF.

The sample holds one count of this clonotype. This rearrangement joins TRBV2 to TRBJ2-2; 7 bases match TRBD1. Trimming removed 8 bases from V and 1 base from J; junction bases left unmatched: 4. The CDR3 consists of 14 residues. The germline gives CDR1 SNHLY, CDR2 FYNNEI. CDR3 in amino acids: CASDRQGNTGELFF. The CDR3 region has the DNA TGTGCCAGCGACCGACAGGGGAACACCGGGGAGCTGTTTTTT.